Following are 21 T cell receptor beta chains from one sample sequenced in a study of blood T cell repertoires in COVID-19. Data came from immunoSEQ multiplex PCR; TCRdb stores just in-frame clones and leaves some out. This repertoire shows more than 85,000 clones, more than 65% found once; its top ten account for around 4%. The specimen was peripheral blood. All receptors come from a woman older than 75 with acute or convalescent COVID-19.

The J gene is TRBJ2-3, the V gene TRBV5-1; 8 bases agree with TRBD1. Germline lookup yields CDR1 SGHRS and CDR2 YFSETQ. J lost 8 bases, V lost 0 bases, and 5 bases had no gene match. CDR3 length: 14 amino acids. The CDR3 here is CASSLVQGAGTQYF. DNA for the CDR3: TGCGCCAGCAGCTTGGTTCAGGGGGCGGGTACGCAGTATTTT.

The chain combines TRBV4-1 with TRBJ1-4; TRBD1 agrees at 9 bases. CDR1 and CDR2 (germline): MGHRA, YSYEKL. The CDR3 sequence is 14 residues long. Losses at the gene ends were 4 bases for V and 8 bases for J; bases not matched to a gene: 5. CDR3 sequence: CASSPGQGFEKLFF. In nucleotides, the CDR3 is TGCGCCAGCAGCCCGGGACAGGGTTTCGAAAAACTGTTTTTT.

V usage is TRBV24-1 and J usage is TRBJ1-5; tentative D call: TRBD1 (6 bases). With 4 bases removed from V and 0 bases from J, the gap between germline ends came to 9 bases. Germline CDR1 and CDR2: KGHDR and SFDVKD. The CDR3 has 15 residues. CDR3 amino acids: CATSDKQGSNQPQHF. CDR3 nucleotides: TGTGCCACCAGTGACAAACAGGGTAGCAATCAGCCCCAGCATTTT.

CDR3 protein: CASSLLAGDRNEQFF. DNA for the CDR3: TGTGCCAGCAGTTTACTAGCGGGAGATCGGAATGAGCAGTTCTTC. This chain links TRBV27 with TRBJ2-1; 10 bases line up with TRBD2. The CDR3 runs 15 residues. V trimming: 2 bases; J trimming: 7 bases; junction bases outside the gene matches: 5. Germline assignment: CDR1 MNHEY and CDR2 SMNVEV (reference sequence).

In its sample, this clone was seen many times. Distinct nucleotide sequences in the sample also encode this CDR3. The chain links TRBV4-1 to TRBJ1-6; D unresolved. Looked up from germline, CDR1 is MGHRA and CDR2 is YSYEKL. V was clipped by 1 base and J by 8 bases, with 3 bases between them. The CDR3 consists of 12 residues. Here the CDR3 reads CASSQADSPLHF. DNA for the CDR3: TGCGCCAGCAGCCAAGCTGATTCACCCCTCCACTTT.

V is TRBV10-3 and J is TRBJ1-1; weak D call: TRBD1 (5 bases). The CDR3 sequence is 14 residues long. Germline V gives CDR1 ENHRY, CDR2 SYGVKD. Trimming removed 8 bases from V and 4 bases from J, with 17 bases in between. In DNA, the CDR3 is TGTGCCATCCGAGGTGGCGGAGGGGCCACTGAAGCTTTCTTT. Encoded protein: CAIRGGGGATEAFF.

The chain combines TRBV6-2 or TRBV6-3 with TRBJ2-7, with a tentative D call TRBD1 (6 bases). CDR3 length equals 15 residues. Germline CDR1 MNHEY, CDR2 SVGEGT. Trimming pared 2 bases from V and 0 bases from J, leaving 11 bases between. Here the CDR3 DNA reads TGTGCCAGCAGTTACAGAGGACAGAACTCCTACGAGCAGTACTTC. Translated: CASSYRGQNSYEQYF.

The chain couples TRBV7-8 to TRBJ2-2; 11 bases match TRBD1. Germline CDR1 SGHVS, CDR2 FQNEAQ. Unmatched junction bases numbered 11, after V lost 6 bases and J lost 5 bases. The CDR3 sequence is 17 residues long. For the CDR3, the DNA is TGTGCCAGCAGTTTTATCTGGGGACAGGGGGGGACCGGGGAGCTGTTTTTT. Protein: CASSFIWGQGGTGELFF.

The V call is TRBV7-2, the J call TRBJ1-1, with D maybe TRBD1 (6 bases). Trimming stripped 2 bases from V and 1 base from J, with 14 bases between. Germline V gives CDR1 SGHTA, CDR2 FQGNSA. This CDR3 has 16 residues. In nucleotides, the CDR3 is TGTGCCAGCAGCTTATCACTACACAGGGCGAACACTGAAGCTTTCTTT. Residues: CASSLSLHRANTEAFF. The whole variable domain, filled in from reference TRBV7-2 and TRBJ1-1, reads GAGVSQSPSNKVTEKGKDVELRCDPISGHTALYWYRQSLGQGLEFLIYFQGNSAPDKSGLPSDRFSAERTGGSVSTLTIQRTQQEDSAVYLCASSLSLHRANTEAFFGQGTRLTVV.

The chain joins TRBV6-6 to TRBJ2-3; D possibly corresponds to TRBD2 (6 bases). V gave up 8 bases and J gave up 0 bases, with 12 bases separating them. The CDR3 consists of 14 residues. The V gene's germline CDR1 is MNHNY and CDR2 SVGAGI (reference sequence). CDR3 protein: CASQSGPSTDTQYF. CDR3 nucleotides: TGTGCCAGCCAAAGCGGGCCTAGCACAGATACGCAGTATTTT.

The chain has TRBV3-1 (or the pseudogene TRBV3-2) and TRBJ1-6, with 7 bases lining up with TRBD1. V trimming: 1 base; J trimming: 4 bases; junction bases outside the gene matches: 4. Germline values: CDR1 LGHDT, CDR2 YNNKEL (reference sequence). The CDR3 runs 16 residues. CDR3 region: CASSQAGTEYNSPLHF. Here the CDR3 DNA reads TGTGCCAGCAGCCAAGCCGGGACAGAGTATAATTCACCCCTCCACTTT.

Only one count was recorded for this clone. The CDR3 bases are TGTGCCAGCAGTTTAAGGGGACAGCCTACGAACACTGAAGCTTTCTTT. Its translation: CASSLRGQPTNTEAFF. The chain is built from TRBV27 and TRBJ1-1; 7 bases are shared with TRBD1. The V gene end was trimmed by 2 bases and the J gene end by 1 base; junction bases not matched to a gene: 7. The germline gives CDR1 MNHEY, CDR2 SMNVEV (reference sequence). This CDR3 is built from 16 residues.

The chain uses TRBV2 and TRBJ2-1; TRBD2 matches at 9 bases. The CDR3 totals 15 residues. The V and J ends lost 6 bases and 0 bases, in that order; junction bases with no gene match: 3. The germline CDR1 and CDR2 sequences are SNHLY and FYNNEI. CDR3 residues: CASSYSGSSYNEQFF. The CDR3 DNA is TGTGCCAGCAGCTATAGCGGGAGCTCCTACAATGAGCAGTTCTTC.

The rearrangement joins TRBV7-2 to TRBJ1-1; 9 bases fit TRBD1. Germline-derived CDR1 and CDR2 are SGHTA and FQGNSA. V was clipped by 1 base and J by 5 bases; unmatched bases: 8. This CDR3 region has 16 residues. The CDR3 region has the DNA TGTGCCAGCAGCTTAGAGGGACAGGGTTTTTCTACTGAAGCTTTCTTT. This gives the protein CASSLEGQGFSTEAFF. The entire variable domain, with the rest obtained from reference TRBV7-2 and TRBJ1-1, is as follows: GAGVSQSPSNKVTEKGKDVELRCDPISGHTALYWYRQSLGQGLEFLIYFQGNSAPDKSGLPSDRFSAERTGGSVSTLTIQRTQQEDSAVYLCASSLEGQGFSTEAFFGQGTRLTVV.

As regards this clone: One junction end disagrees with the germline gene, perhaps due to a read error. The CDR3 sequence: CASSLGLAGDYAQYF. In nucleotides, the CDR3 is TGTGCCAGCAGCTTGGGACTAGCGGGTGACTACGCGCAGTACTTC. The chain is built from TRBV7-9 and TRBJ2-7; TRBD2 matches 12 bases. Germline-derived CDR1 and CDR2 are SEHNR and FQNEAQ (reference sequence). This CDR3 is built from 15 residues.

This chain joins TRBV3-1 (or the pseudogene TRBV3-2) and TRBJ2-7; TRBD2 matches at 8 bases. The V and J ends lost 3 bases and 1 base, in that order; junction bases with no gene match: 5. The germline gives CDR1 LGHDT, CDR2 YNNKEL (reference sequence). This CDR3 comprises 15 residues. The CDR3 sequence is CASSQGGGKSYEQYF. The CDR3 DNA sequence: TGTGCCAGCAGCCAGGGCGGGGGGAAGTCCTACGAGCAGTACTTC.

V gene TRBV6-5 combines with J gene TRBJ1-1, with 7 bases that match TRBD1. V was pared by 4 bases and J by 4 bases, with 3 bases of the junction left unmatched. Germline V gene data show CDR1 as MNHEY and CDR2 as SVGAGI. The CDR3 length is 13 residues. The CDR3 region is CASSWQGGTEAFF. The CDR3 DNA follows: TGTGCCAGCAGTTGGCAGGGGGGCACTGAAGCTTTCTTT.

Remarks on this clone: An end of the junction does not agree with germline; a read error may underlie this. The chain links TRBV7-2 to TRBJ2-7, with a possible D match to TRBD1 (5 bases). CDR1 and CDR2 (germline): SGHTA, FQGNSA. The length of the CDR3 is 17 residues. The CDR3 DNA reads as TGTGCCAGCAGCGTAGCTTGGCAGGGTTTTTTTCCCTACGAGCAGTACTTC. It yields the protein CASSVAWQGFFPYEQYF.

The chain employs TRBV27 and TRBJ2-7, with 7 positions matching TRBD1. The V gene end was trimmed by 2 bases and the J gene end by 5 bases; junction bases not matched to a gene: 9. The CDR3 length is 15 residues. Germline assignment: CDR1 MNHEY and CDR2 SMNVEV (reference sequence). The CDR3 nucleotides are TGTGCCAGCAGTTTAAAGGGGGCGCGGGTGGACGAGCAGTACTTC. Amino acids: CASSLKGARVDEQYF.

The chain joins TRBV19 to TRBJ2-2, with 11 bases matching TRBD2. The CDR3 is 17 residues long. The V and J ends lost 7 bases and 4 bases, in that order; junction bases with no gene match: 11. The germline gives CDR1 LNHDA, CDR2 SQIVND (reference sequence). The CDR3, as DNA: TGTGCCAGTACCCCACCCAAACTAGCGGGAGTCACCGGGGAGCTGTTTTTT. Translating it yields CASTPPKLAGVTGELFF.

The CDR3, as DNA: TGCGCCAGCAGTGAGTCACTAGCGGGAGGGCCCCAGTACTTC. The encoded protein is CASSESLAGGPQYF. This rearrangement joins TRBV10-1 to TRBJ2-5, with 13 bases that match TRBD2. The CDR3 covers 14 residues. J gave up 9 bases and V 0 bases, and 1 base lay outside the gene matches. Germline lookup yields CDR1 WNHNN and CDR2 SYGVQD (reference sequence).